Included here is one T cell receptor (beta chain) sequence, with context. Original data processing: Using reference gene primer amplification, nucleated cell counts were estimated. The assay was immunoSEQ multiplex PCR, and TCRdb's table has in-frame clones only and misses some. D and trimming were read from the DNA, whereas the V and J calls and clone size are those reported in that table. Counted here are some 69,000 clones, about 90% occurring once; the ten biggest clones make up less than 0.6%. Followed over time, Seattle patients had been enrolled while infection was active. The data are from a study of blood T cell repertoires in COVID-19. Overall study context: Collection of acute and convalescent COVID-19 samples took place in the United States, Italy and Spain.

Germline trimming cut 2 bases from V and 2 bases from J; bases unmatched to any gene: 7. Germline V gives CDR1 MDHEN, CDR2 SYDVKM. There are 17 residues in the CDR3. The J gene is TRBJ2-3, the V gene TRBV28; 10 positions agree with TRBD2. Sequenced sample: peripheral blood. This receptor was identified in a man over 45 with COVID-19, enrolled during active disease. CDR3: CASSLPSGRADTDTQYF. The CDR3 bases are TGTGCCAGCAGTTTACCTAGCGGGAGAGCGGACACAGATACGCAGTATTTT.